The clone carrying this T cell receptor (beta chain) appeared a few times. This entry belongs to a study of beta chain features in type 1 diabetes. Trimming removed 0 bases at V and 7 bases at J, with 7 bases between. This CDR3 contains 11 residues. Germline V gene data show CDR1 as GTSNPN and CDR2 as SVGIG (reference sequence). The authors reverse transcribed all of the isolated RNA, so sequencing captured expressed TCRB transcripts. Libraries were prepared by immunoSEQ multiplex PCR; TCRdb keeps only in-frame clonotypes and omits some of them. The table records about 150,000 clones, over 7.5% of them present only once.

The V gene is TRBV30, the J gene TRBJ2-7; a weak D match, TRBD1 (5 bases). The sequenced material came from central memory CD4+ T cells from blood. The receptor was isolated from a young man in good health. CDR3 bases: TGTGCCTGGAGTGTAAGGGGTGAGCAGTACTTC. Translated: CAWSVRGEQYF.